This TCR beta chain was recorded in a study of blood T cell repertoires in COVID-19. Study details: Specimens from acute and convalescent COVID-19 originated in the United States, Italy and Spain. PBMCs, B-cell-depleted T cells, or T cells provided the cDNA or gDNA that made up the material.

Symptom resolution, clearance, or two negative PCRs marked donors in Cohort 3 as recovered. The authors' processing: Amplifying reference gene primers gave estimates of nucleated cell counts. Repertoires were generated with immunoSEQ multiplex PCR, while TCRdb's copy carries only in-frame clones and drops some. V and J calls and clone size come straight from that table; D and trimming were deduced from the DNA. Of hundreds of thousands of clones listed, 80% to 90% are singletons. This CDR3 spans 16 amino acids. CDR1 and CDR2 (germline): MNHEY, SVGAGI. V lost 2 bases and J 2 bases, leaving 16 bases between the germline ends.

This receptor was obtained from a man aged 25 to 45 who had recovered from COVID-19. This rearrangement joins TRBV6-5 to TRBJ2-7; D is possibly TRBD2 (7 bases). Sample: PBMCs or T cells enriched from blood (not recorded which). The CDR3 spells CASSYGGGDLTYEQYF. For the CDR3, the DNA is TGTGCCAGCAGTTACGGGGGGGGCGATCTCACCTACGAGCAGTACTTC.